The following is a T cell receptor (beta chain) sequence with its context. The CDR3 has 18 residues. Trimming removed 2 bases from V and 3 bases from J, with 25 bases in between. Germline V gene data show CDR1 as SQVTM and CDR2 as ANQGSEA. This entry belongs to a study of blood T cell repertoires in COVID-19. About the study: Acute-phase and convalescent COVID-19 samples originated in the United States, Italy and Spain. In each case, the material was cDNA or gDNA derived from T cells, B-cell-depleted T cells, or PBMCs.

The repertoire was sequenced with immunoSEQ multiplex PCR; TCRdb's copy has only in-frame clones and lacks some. The table records roughly 70,000 clones, roughly 87% of them present only once. V and J are TRBV29-1 and TRBJ1-2; possible D gene TRBD1, 6 bases. This sequence was found in a man older than 75 with acute or convalescent COVID-19. What was sequenced was peripheral blood. The CDR3 DNA is TGCAGCGTTGAATACTCGGAAGGGGGGGGATTGTGGGACTATGGCTACACCTTC. It specifies CSVEYSEGGGLWDYGYTF.